The rows below give T cell receptor beta chains drawn from one sample of a study of type 1 regulatory T cells. TCRdb redid the calling of the reads with MiXCR, one entry per CDR3 protein. The table lists about 74,000 distinct CDR3 sequences, 63% of them singletons, with around 7.6% in the top ten. For these receptors, no antigen is known. Specimen: cultured T cells, either the whole culture or a sorted T cell fraction (not recorded which). The source of these receptors is a human donor in good health. The CDR3 runs from the conserved cysteine through the conserved F or W. The D gene is left open where the match is weak. Size values are once, few and many counts, or a class for expanded clones, and some rows have none.

NA | 14 | TRBD2 | TRBJ2-5 | TRBV5-1 | TGCGCCAGCAGCGGAGGGACTAGCGGGGATCCCCAGTACTTC | CASSGGTSGDPQYF
NA | 12 | NA | TRBJ1-2 | TRBV4-1 | TGCGCCAGCAGCCAAGGCCCCCGCGGCTACACCTTC | CASSQGPRGYTF
few | 13 | NA | TRBJ1-2 | TRBV20-1 | TGCAGTGCTAGAGAGAGGACCCCTTATGGCTACACCTTC | CSARERTPYGYTF
NA | 14 | TRBD1 | TRBJ1-5 | TRBV6-1 | TGTGCCAGCAGTGTACAGGGGCCGAATCAGCCCCAGCATTTT | CASSVQGPNQPQHF
NA | 13 | NA | TRBJ1-1 | TRBV2 | TGTGCCAGCAGGGGTCGGGGGTACACTGAAGCTTTCTTT | CASRGRGYTEAFF
NA | 14 | TRBD1 | TRBJ2-3 | TRBV19 | TGTGCCAGCAGCCAGGACAGGCGCACAGATACGCAGTATTTT | CASSQDRRTDTQYF
NA | 16 | NA | TRBJ2-7 | TRBV11-2 | TGTGCCAGCAGCCCCATGGGGGCGGGATCCCGCTACGAGCAGTACTTC | CASSPMGAGSRYEQYF
NA | 14 | NA | TRBJ1-1 | TRBV28 | TGTACCAGCATCGCCCGGGACACCCTAACGAAAGCTTTCTTT | CTSIARDTLTKAFF
NA | 14 | NA | TRBJ2-1 | TRBV5-1 | TGCGCCAGCAACTCGGTGGCCTCCTACAATGAGCAGTTCTTC | CASNSVASYNEQFF
NA | 16 | TRBD2 | TRBJ2-7 | TRBV15 | TGTGCCACCAGCAGAGTCGGGACTAGCGGGAGATACGAGCAGTACTTC | CATSRVGTSGRYEQYF
NA | 15 | TRBD1 | TRBJ1-2 | TRBV11-2 | TGTGCCAGCAGATTCCGACAGGGGGCTCGTCGTGGCTACACCTTC | CASRFRQGARRGYTF
NA | 13 | NA | TRBJ2-4 | TRBV7-2 | TGTGCCAGCAGCTTAGGGCAGAAAAACATTCAGTACTTC | CASSLGQKNIQYF
NA | 17 | NA | TRBJ1-6 | TRBV18 | TGTGCCAGCTCACCCGGCATGGCAGGCCTTACTGGTTCACCCCTCCACTTT | CASSPGMAGLTGSPLHF
few | 13 | NA | TRBJ2-7 | TRBV7-9 | TGTGCCAGCAGCGGCAGGGTCCCCTACGAGCAGTACTTC | CASSGRVPYEQYF
few | 15 | NA | TRBJ2-5 | TRBV2 | TGTGCCAGCAAGATGCAGCGGACCTCCCAAGAGACCCAGTACTTC | CASKMQRTSQETQYF
NA | 13 | NA | TRBJ2-7 | TRBV6-6 | TGTGCCAGCTTGGGAGGGGGAACCTACGAGCAGTACTTC | CASLGGGTYEQYF
NA | 17 | TRBD2 | TRBJ2-1 | TRBV5-1 | TGCGCCAGCAGCTCGGAGGCAGGACTAGCGGGGGGGAATGAGCAGTTCTTC | CASSSEAGLAGGNEQFF